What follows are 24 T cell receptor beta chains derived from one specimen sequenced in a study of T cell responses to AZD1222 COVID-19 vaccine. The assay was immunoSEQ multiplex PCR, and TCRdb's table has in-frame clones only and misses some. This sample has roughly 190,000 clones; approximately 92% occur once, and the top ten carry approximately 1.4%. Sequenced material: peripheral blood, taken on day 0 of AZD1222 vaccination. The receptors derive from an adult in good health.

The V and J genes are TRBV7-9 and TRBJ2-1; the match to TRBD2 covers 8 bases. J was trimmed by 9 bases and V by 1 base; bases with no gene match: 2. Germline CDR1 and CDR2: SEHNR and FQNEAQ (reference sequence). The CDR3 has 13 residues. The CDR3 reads CASSLGLAGEQFF. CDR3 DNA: TGTGCCAGCAGCTTAGGGCTAGCGGGTGAGCAGTTCTTC.

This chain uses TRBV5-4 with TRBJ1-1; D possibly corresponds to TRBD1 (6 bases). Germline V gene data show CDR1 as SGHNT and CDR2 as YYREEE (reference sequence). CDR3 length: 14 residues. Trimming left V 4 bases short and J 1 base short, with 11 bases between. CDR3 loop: CASSRDNGNTEAFF. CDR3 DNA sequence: TGTGCCAGCAGCCGGGACAACGGGAACACTGAAGCTTTCTTT.

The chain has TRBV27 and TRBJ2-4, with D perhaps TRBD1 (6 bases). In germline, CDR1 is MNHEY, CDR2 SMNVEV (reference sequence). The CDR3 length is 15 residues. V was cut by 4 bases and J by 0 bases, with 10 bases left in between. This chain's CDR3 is CASSSTGAAKNIQYF. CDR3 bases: TGTGCCAGCAGTTCGACAGGTGCAGCCAAAAACATTCAGTACTTC.

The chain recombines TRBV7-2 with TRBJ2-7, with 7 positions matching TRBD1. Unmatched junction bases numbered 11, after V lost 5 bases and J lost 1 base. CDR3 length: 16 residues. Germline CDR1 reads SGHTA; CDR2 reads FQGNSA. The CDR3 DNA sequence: TGTGCCAGCAGCCGCCAGTCCTCGACAGGGTCCTACGAGCAGTACTTC. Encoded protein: CASSRQSSTGSYEQYF.

The CDR3 is CASSQNPVVVTEAFF. The CDR3 DNA is TGCGCCAGCAGCCAAAACCCCGTTGTGGTCACTGAAGCTTTCTTT. The chain combines TRBV4-1 with TRBJ1-1; D not certain. V was cut by 2 bases and J by 4 bases, with 14 bases left in between. The CDR3 runs 15 residues. The germline gives CDR1 MGHRA, CDR2 YSYEKL.

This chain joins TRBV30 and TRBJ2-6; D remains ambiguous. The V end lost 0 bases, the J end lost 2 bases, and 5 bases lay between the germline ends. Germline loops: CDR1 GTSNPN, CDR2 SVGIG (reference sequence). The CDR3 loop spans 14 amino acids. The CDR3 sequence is CAWSVGPGANVLTF. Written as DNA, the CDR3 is TGTGCCTGGAGTGTAGGGCCTGGGGCCAACGTCCTGACTTTC.

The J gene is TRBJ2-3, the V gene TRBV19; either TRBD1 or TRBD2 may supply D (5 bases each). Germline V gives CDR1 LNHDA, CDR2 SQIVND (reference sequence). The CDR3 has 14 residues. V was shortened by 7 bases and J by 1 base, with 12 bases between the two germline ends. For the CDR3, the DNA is TGTGCCAGTAACTACGGGGCCGGCACAGATACGCAGTATTTT. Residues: CASNYGAGTDTQYF.

CDR3 residues: CASRAGVGYTF. CDR3 coding DNA: TGTGCCAGCAGGGCAGGGGTTGGCTACACCTTC. The J gene is TRBJ1-2, the V gene TRBV3-1 (or the pseudogene TRBV3-2), with D tentatively TRBD1 (6 bases). CDR1 is LGHDT and CDR2 is YNNKEL in the germline V gene (reference sequence). The CDR3 runs to 11 residues. Trimming stripped 6 bases from V and 7 bases from J, with 9 bases between.

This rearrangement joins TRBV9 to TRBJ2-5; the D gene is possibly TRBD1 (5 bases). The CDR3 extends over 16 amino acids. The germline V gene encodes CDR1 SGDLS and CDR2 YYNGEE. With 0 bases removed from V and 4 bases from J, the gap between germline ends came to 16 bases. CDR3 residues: CASSVGGRGQGETQYF. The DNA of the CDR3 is TGTGCCAGCAGCGTAGGAGGCCGCGGTCAGGGAGAGACCCAGTACTTC.

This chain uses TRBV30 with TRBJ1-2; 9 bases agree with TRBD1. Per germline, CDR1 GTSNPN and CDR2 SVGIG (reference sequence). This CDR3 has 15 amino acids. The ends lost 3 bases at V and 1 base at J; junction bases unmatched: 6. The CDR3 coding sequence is TGTGCCTGGAGGGATGACAGGGGGGATAACTATGGCTACACCTTC. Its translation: CAWRDDRGDNYGYTF.

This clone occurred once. The CDR3 here is CASSSDGRGDYGYTF. CDR3 DNA: TGTGCCAGCAGTTCCGACGGCAGGGGGGACTATGGCTACACCTTC. The rearrangement uses TRBV28 and TRBJ1-2; 7 bases align to TRBD1. Germline CDR1 MDHEN, CDR2 SYDVKM. This CDR3 spans 15 amino acids. Trimming removed 4 bases from V and 3 bases from J; junction bases left unmatched: 8.

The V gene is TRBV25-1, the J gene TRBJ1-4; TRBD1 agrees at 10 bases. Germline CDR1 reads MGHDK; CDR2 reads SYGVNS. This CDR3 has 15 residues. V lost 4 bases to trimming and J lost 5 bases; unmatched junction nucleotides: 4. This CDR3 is CASSAWTGGNEKLFF. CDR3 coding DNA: TGTGCCAGCAGTGCCTGGACAGGGGGAAATGAAAAACTGTTTTTT.

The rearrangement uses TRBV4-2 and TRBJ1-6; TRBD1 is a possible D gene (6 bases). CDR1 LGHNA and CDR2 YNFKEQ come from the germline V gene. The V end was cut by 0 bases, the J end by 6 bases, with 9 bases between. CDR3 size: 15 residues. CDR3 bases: TGTGCCAGCAGCCAAGATAGGGGGATTAATTCACCCCTCCACTTT. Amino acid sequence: CASSQDRGINSPLHF.

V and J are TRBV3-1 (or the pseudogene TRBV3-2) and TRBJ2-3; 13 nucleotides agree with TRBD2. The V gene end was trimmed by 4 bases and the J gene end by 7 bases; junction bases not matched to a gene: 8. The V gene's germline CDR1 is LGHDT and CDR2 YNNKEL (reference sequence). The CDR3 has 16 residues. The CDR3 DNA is TGTGCCAGCAGCCTCACTAGCGGGGGGGAGATGAATACGCAGTATTTT. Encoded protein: CASSLTSGGEMNTQYF.

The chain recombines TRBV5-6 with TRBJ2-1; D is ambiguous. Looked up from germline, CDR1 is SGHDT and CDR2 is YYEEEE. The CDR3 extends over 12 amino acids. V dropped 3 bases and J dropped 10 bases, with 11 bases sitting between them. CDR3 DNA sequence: TGTGCCAGCAGCTATAACCCAAGGGAGCAGTTCTTC. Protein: CASSYNPREQFF. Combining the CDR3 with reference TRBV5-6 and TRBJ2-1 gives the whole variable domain DAGVTQSPTHLIKTRGQQVTLRCSPKSGHDTVSWYQQALGQGPQFIFQYYEEEERQRGNFPDRFSGHQFPNYSSELNVNALLLGDSALYLCASSYNPREQFFGPGTRLTVL.

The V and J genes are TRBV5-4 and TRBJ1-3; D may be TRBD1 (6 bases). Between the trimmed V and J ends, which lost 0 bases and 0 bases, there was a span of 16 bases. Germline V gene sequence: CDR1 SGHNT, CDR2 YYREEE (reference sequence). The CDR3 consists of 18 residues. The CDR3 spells CASSLGDRLTNSGNTIYF. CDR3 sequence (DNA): TGTGCCAGCAGCTTGGGCGACAGGCTGACCAACTCTGGAAACACCATATATTTT.

The CDR3 DNA is TGTGCCAGCAGTTACTTTGGGGGCACCGGGGAGCTGTTTTTT. As protein: CASSYFGGTGELFF. The gene calls are TRBV6-2 or TRBV6-3 and TRBJ2-2; perhaps D is TRBD1 or TRBD2 (5 bases each). V lost 1 base and J lost 4, with 7 bases in between. The CDR3 totals 14 residues. Looked up from germline, CDR1 is MNHEY and CDR2 is SVGEGT.

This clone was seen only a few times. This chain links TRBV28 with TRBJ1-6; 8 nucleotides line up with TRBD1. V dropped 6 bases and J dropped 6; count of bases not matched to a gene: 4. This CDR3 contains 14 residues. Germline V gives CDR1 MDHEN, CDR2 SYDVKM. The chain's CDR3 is CASSLDRANSPLHF. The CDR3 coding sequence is TGTGCCAGCAGCCTGGACAGGGCTAATTCACCCCTCCACTTT.

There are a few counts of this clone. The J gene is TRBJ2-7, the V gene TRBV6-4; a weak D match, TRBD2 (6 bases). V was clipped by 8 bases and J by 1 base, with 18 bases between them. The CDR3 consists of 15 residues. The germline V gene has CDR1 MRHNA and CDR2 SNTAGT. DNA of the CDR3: TGTGCCAGCCGGGCTCAAGCAGGGACTTCCTACGAGCAGTACTTC. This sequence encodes CASRAQAGTSYEQYF.

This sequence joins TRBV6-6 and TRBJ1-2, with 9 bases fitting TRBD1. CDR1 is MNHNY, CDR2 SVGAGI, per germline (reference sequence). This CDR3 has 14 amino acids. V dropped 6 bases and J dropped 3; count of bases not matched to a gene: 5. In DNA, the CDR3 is TGTGCCAGCAGCGGACAGGGGATAGACTATGGCTACACCTTC. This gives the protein CASSGQGIDYGYTF.

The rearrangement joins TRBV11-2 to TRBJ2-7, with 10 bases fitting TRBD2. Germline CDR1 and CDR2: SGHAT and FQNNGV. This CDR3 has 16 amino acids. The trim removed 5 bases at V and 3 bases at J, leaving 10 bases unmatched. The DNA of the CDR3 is TGTGCCAGCAGCCCGAGATCTAGCGGGGGCTACTACGAGCAGTACTTC. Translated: CASSPRSSGGYYEQYF.

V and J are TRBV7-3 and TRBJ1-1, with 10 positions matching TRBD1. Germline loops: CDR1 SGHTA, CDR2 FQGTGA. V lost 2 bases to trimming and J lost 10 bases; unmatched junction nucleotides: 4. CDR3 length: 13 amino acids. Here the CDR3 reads CASSLPGTGAAFF. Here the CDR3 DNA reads TGTGCCAGCAGCTTACCCGGGACAGGGGCAGCTTTCTTT.

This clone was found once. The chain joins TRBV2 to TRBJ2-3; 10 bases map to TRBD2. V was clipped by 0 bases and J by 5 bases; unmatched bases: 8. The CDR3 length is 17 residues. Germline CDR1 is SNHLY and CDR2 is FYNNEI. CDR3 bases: TGTGCCAGCAGTGAAGCGCTTCGGAGCGGGGGGGGAGATACGCAGTATTTT. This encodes CASSEALRSGGGDTQYF.

The CDR3 here is CASSPRRSGTAYTGELFF. The CDR3 DNA follows: TGTGCCAGCAGCCCCCGAAGGAGCGGGACAGCCTACACCGGGGAGCTGTTTTTT. The V call is TRBV5-4, the J call TRBJ2-2; D possibly uses TRBD1 or TRBD2 (7 bases each). Trimming removed 4 bases at V and 3 bases at J, with 22 bases between. CDR3 size: 18 residues. Germline V lookup: CDR1 SGHNT, CDR2 YYREEE (reference sequence). Supplemented by reference TRBV5-4 and TRBJ2-2, the full variable domain reads ETGVTQSPTHLIKTRGQQVTLRCSSQSGHNTVSWYQQALGQGPQFIFQYYREEENGRGNFPPRFSGLQFPNYSSELNVNALELDDSALYLCASSPRRSGTAYTGELFFGEGSRLTVL.